This is a list of T cell receptor beta chains from one sample in a study of CD8+ T cells in alopecia areata. Method: immunoSEQ multiplex PCR; TCRdb's copy keeps in-frame clones and lacks some. The table has some 150,000 clones, about 53% seen once. This sample comprised CD8+ T cells sorted from blood, obtained at week 0. These receptors all come from a human donor with alopecia areata. Each CDR3 is given with its conserved first and last residue. D genes are given only for firm matches. Only part of the rows carry a size: once, few, many, or a class if the clone is expanded.

TRBV14,-,-,TRBJ1-1,CASSQGGAEAFF,TGTGCCAGCAGCCAAGGGGGTGCTGAAGCTTTCTTT
TRBV28,-,-,TRBJ2-5,CASSLFGRTGLSGETQYF,TGTGCCAGCAGTTTATTTGGACGAACTGGCTTGTCGGGGGAGACCCAGTACTTC
TRBV18,-,TRBD1,TRBJ1-2,CASSPTRAGGGYTF,TGTGCCAGCTCACCTACCAGGGCAGGGGGAGGCTACACCTTC
TRBV2,-,TRBD2,TRBJ2-7,CASSGLAGGYEQYF,TGTGCCAGCAGTGGACTAGCGGGGGGCTACGAGCAGTACTTC
TRBV30,few,TRBD2,TRBJ2-1,CAWSVPRELDEQFF,TGTGCCTGGAGTGTACCGCGGGAGCTAGATGAGCAGTTCTTC
TRBV11-2,-,TRBD1,TRBJ2-7,CASSADPVHRGSYEQYF,TGTGCCAGCAGCGCCGACCCCGTCCACAGGGGCTCCTACGAGCAGTACTTC
TRBV7-2,-,-,TRBJ2-7,CASSLYTGNYEQYF,TGTGCCAGCAGCTTATATACCGGGAACTACGAGCAGTACTTC
TRBV29-1,few,-,TRBJ2-7,CSVDLPNGEYEQYF,TGCAGCGTTGACCTACCCAATGGGGAGTACGAGCAGTACTTC
TRBV7-9,few,TRBD2,TRBJ2-3,CASSSQTSGGLDTQYF,TGTGCCAGCAGCTCCCAGACTAGCGGGGGGTTGGATACGCAGTATTTT
TRBV6-5,-,-,TRBJ2-3,CASGRVADTQYF,TGTGCCAGCGGAAGGGTAGCAGATACGCAGTATTTT
TRBV7-3,-,-,TRBJ2-3,CASSLTGTDTQYF,TGTGCCAGCAGCTTAACGGGCACAGATACGCAGTATTTT
TRBV6-5,-,TRBD1,TRBJ2-7,CASRPGQGYEQYF,TGTGCCAGCAGACCGGGACAGGGATACGAGCAATACTTC
TRBV7-9,-,-,TRBJ1-1,CASSFTGSTEAFF,TGTGCCAGCAGCTTCACAGGGAGCACTGAAGCTTTCTTT
TRBV15,-,-,TRBJ1-5,CATSRVGNQPQHF,TGTGCCACCAGCAGGGTAGGCAATCAGCCCCAGCATTTT
TRBV27,-,-,TRBJ2-1,CASSWGENYNEQFF,TGTGCCAGCAGTTGGGGTGAAAACTACAATGAGCAGTTCTTC
TRBV4-3,few,TRBD1,TRBJ2-7,CASSQDAGTGTYEQYF,TGCGCCAGCAGCCAAGATGCGGGGACAGGTACCTACGAGCAGTACTTC
TRBV29-1,-,TRBD1,TRBJ1-1,CSVGQPNTEAFF,TGCAGCGTGGGACAGCCGAACACTGAAGCTTTCTTT
TRBV5-1,few,-,TRBJ1-2,CASSSSGPNYGYTF,-
TRBV29-1,-,-,TRBJ1-1,CSVEMGTEAFF,TGCAGCGTTGAGATGGGCACTGAAGCTTTCTTT
TRBV5-1,-,TRBD1,TRBJ2-7,CASTPGTGAYEQYF,TGCGCCAGCACTCCCGGGACAGGGGCCTACGAGCAGTACTTC
TRBV9,-,-,TRBJ2-3,CASSAHGGPVDTQYF,TGTGCCAGCAGCGCCCACGGGGGGCCGGTAGATACGCAGTATTTT
TRBV19,few,-,TRBJ1-2,CASSNPRDTDGYTF,TGTGCCAGTAGTAACCCGAGGGACACGGATGGCTACACCTTC
TRBV4-3,-,-,TRBJ1-5,CASSQDLTDIVSNQPQHF,TGCGCCAGCAGCCAAGATCTGACAGATATTGTTAGCAATCAGCCCCAGCATTTT
TRBV29-1,few,TRBD2,TRBJ2-5,CSVELAGGQETQYF,TGCAGCGTTGAGCTAGCGGGGGGACAAGAGACCCAGTACTTC
TRBV7-2,-,-,TRBJ1-4,CASSHRVDEKLFF,TGTGCCAGCAGCCACAGGGTAGATGAAAAACTGTTTTTT
TRBV7-6,-,TRBD1,TRBJ2-7,CASSRRDRGHEQYF,TGTGCCAGCAGCCGCCGGGACAGGGGCCACGAGCAGTACTTC
TRBV10-2,few,-,TRBJ2-3,CASSESWLWGQYF,TGCGCCAGCAGTGAGTCGTGGCTCTGGGGGCAGTATTTT
TRBV6-5,-,TRBD1,TRBJ1-1,CASRWTGMNTEAFF,TGTGCCAGCAGATGGACAGGGATGAACACTGAAGCTTTCTTT
TRBV30,-,-,TRBJ2-7,CAWSVQGEGAYEQYF,TGTGCCTGGAGTGTACAGGGAGAGGGGGCCTACGAGCAGTACTTC
TRBV11-1,-,TRBD1,TRBJ2-1,CASSSDRALGYEQFF,TGTGCCAGCAGCTCCGACAGGGCTTTAGGCTATGAGCAGTTCTTC
TRBV29-1,-,-,TRBJ2-1,CSVEGTESSYNEQFF,TGCAGCGTTGAAGGGACAGAAAGCTCCTACAATGAGCAGTTCTTC
TRBV2,-,-,TRBJ2-3,CATPGGKTDTQYF,TGTGCCACACCGGGCGGGAAAACAGATACGCAGTATTTT
TRBV30,-,-,TRBJ1-5,CAWSSQRDQPQHF,TGTGCCTGGAGTTCCCAGAGGGATCAGCCCCAGCATTTT
TRBV5-6,-,TRBD2,TRBJ2-1,CASSAGGGGAREQFF,TGTGCCAGCAGCGCCGGTGGCGGGGGGGCGCGGGAGCAGTTCTTC
TRBV14,-,-,TRBJ2-3,CASSQAQDSYTDTQCF,TGTGCCAGCAGCCAAGCCCAGGACAGCTACACAGATACGCAGTGTTTT
TRBV7-9,-,TRBD1,TRBJ2-7,CASSSRADRAGEQYF,TGTGCCAGCAGCTCCAGGGCGGACAGGGCGGGGGAGCAGTACTTC
TRBV30,-,TRBD2,TRBJ2-1,CAWRKTSGYNEQFF,TGTGCCTGGAGAAAAACTAGCGGGTACAATGAGCAGTTCTTC
TRBV5-1,-,TRBD1,TRBJ2-4,CASSFFGTGDIQYF,TGCGCCAGCAGCTTCTTTGGGACAGGAGACATTCAGTACTTC
TRBV9,few,TRBD1,TRBJ2-7,CASSVEGSGGPYEQYF,TGTGCCAGCAGCGTAGAAGGGTCAGGGGGACCCTACGAGCAGTACTTC
TRBV7-2,few,-,TRBJ1-2,CASSSPGSERTLGYTF,TGTGCCAGCAGCTCCCCCGGGTCCGAACGAACTTTAGGCTACACCTTC
TRBV29-1,-,TRBD1,TRBJ2-2,CSVEDPGGEPGELFF,TGCAGCGTTGAAGATCCAGGGGGCGAACCCGGGGAGCTGTTTTTT
TRBV30,-,-,TRBJ1-1,CAWRASNTEAFF,TGTGCCTGGAGGGCTTCAAACACTGAAGCTTTCTTT
TRBV19,few,-,TRBJ1-1,CASRQSGTGNTEAFF,TGTGCCAGTAGACAATCCGGGACGGGGAACACTGAAGCTTTCTTT
TRBV25-1,-,-,TRBJ1-6,CASSEDGAHSPLHF,TGTGCCAGCAGTGAAGACGGTGCACATTCACCCCTCCACTTT
TRBV4-1,few,-,TRBJ2-3,CASSQMPRGTDTQYF,TGCGCCAGCAGCCAAATGCCTCGGGGCACAGATACGCAGTATTTT
TRBV25-1,-,-,TRBJ2-1,CASTAGYEQFF,TGTGCCAGCACAGCGGGTTATGAGCAGTTCTTC
TRBV23-1,-,-,TRBJ1-6,CASSQSFRESNSPLHF,TGCGCCAGCAGTCAATCATTCAGGGAGTCGAATTCACCCCTCCACTTT
TRBV4-1,once,TRBD1,TRBJ1-5,CASSHTTQDRAQPQHF,TGCGCCAGCAGCCACACAACTCAAGACAGGGCCCAGCCCCAGCATTTT
TRBV28,few,TRBD1,TRBJ1-4,CASSLTGVLFF,TGTGCCAGCAGCCTAACAGGGGTGCTGTTTTTT
TRBV19,-,-,TRBJ1-1,CASSIGATEAFF,TGTGCCAGTAGTATAGGAGCTACTGAAGCTTTCTTT
TRBV23-1,-,-,TRBJ2-7,CASRHHGQGSIYEQYF,TGCGCCAGCAGACACCACGGGCAGGGATCAATCTACGAGCAGTACTTC
TRBV5-6,few,-,TRBJ2-1,CASSRDRTPYNEQFF,TGTGCCAGCAGCAGAGACAGAACCCCCTACAATGAGCAGTTCTTC
TRBV30,-,-,TRBJ2-7,CAWSGRGYEQYF,TGTGCCTGGAGCGGCAGGGGCTACGAGCAGTACTTC
TRBV5-6,few,-,TRBJ2-3,CASSLAADTQYF,TGTGCCAGCAGCTTGGCTGCAGATACGCAGTATTTT
TRBV7-8,-,-,TRBJ1-1,CASSLAEMNTEAFF,TGTGCCAGCAGCTTGGCTGAAATGAACACTGAAGCTTTCTTT